A single sample gave rise to the 9 T cell receptor beta chains below, sequenced in a study of shared clonotypes between healthy human individuals. Using immunoSEQ multiplex PCR, the repertoire was profiled, and TCRdb retains in-frame clones only, with some absent. The sample lists under 2,500,000 clones, 95% occurring once. The sequenced sample was naive CD4+ T cells sorted from blood. Subset defined: CD45RA+ positively selected. These receptor sequences come from a man aged 18 to 30 in good health.

With respect to this clone: This CDR3 is missing its conserved last phenylalanine or tryptophan, likely due to a read error. It is unclear where the CDR3 begins or ends on the DNA, so no DNA is shown, and the CDR3 is as TCRdb lists it. The chain carries TRBV29-1 and TRBJ2-7. The CDR3 totals 13 residues, both ends included. Germline CDR1 reads SQVTM; CDR2 reads ANQGSEA. Here the CDR3 reads CSVEGFSSGPLSG.

The V call is TRBV27, the J call TRBJ1-5; D not resolved. With 2 bases removed from V and 3 bases from J, the gap between germline ends came to 5 bases. The CDR3 loop spans 13 amino acids. Germline-derived CDR1 and CDR2 are MNHEY and SMNVEV (reference sequence). In DNA, the CDR3 is TGTGCCAGCAGTTTAACGTTCAATCAGCCCCAGCATTTT. This encodes CASSLTFNQPQHF.

This clone was seen once. This chain connects TRBV4-2 to TRBJ1-6; D gene uncertain. This CDR3 region has 16 residues. Germline loops: CDR1 LGHNA, CDR2 YNFKEQ. Between the trimmed V and J ends, which lost 1 base and 4 bases, there was a span of 11 bases. CDR3: CASSQVSGLYNSPLHF. The CDR3, as DNA: TGTGCCAGCAGCCAAGTTAGCGGACTATATAATTCACCCCTCCACTTT.

The chain recombines TRBV16 with TRBJ2-7; D is unclear. Germline V lookup: CDR1 KGHSY, CDR2 FQNENV. This CDR3 spans 15 amino acids. Trimming pared 4 bases from V and 3 bases from J, leaving 16 bases between. CDR3 DNA sequence: TGTGCCAGCAGCCTTAAGGGTGGGCCGAACTACGAGCAGTACTTC. Amino acid sequence: CASSLKGGPNYEQYF.

The chain combines TRBV7-9 with TRBJ1-1; D unresolved. V lost 4 bases, J lost 0 bases, and 9 bases lay in between. CDR3 length equals 14 residues. Germline V CDR1 and CDR2: SEHNR, FQNEAQ (reference sequence). The CDR3 DNA reads as TGTGCCAGCAGCTCACAGACAATGAACACTGAAGCTTTCTTT. Its protein product is CASSSQTMNTEAFF.

A word on this clone: The junction departs from germline at one end; a sequencing error may be responsible. The V and J genes are TRBV7-7 and TRBJ2-2, with 8 positions matching TRBD2. This CDR3 is 16 amino acids long. Germline CDR1 is SSHAT and CDR2 is FNYEAQ (reference sequence). CDR3 region: CASSSGLAVNTGELFF. CDR3 DNA sequence: TGTGCTAGCAGCTCAGGACTAGCAGTTAACACCGGGGAGCTGTTTTTT.

Concerning this clone itself: This specimen includes other DNA sequences encoding the same CDR3. The CDR3 region has the DNA TGTGCCAGCAGGAACGCTTACGAGCAGTACTTC. Translating gives CASRNAYEQYF. The rearrangement uses TRBV6-5 and TRBJ2-7; D gene uncertain. V shed 6 bases and J shed 4 bases, with 7 bases lying between them. The CDR3 consists of 11 residues. Germline V gene sequence: CDR1 MNHEY, CDR2 SVGAGI.

The chain recombines TRBV4-1 with TRBJ2-2; 8 positions agree with TRBD1. The CDR3 has 21 residues. V was pared by 0 bases and J by 1 base, with 16 bases of the junction left unmatched. CDR1 and CDR2 (germline): MGHRA, YSYEKL. The CDR3 DNA is TGCGCCAGCAGCCAAGATAGGAGCTTGGTAGGGGGACAGGAGAACACCGGGGAGCTGTTTTTT. It is translated as CASSQDRSLVGGQENTGELFF.

This clone came up once. This chain connects TRBV23-1 to TRBJ2-7; TRBD1 matches at 7 bases. TRBV23-1 is an open reading frame whose function is uncertain. This CDR3 spans 15 amino acids. V lost 0 bases, J lost 3 bases, and 5 bases stayed unmatched. The CDR3 coding sequence is TGCGCCAGCAGTCAATCCCCGGGACAGAACTACGAGCAGTACTTC. It specifies CASSQSPGQNYEQYF.